A selection of T cell receptor beta chains follows, all from one sample in a study of shared clonotypes between healthy human individuals. Libraries were prepared by immunoSEQ multiplex PCR; TCRdb keeps only in-frame clonotypes and omits some of them. In the table there are roughly 2.5 million clones, around 90% of which are singletons. The sequenced sample was naive CD4+ T cells sorted from blood. The receptors were gathered from a man aged 18-30 years in good health. Both conserved end residues are part of each CDR3. A D gene is named only where the DNA matches it firmly. Clone size is shown for a subset of rows, as once, few, many or a class of expanded clone.

V	J	size	D	DNA	CDR3
TRBV7-3	TRBJ2-1	NA	NA	TGTGCCAGCAGCCCCGGGATCGGCGAGCAGTTCTTC	CASSPGIGEQFF
TRBV19	TRBJ2-2	NA	NA	TGTGCCAGTAGTACCCAGGGGACTCACACCGGGGAGCTGTTTTTT	CASSTQGTHTGELFF
TRBV5-1	TRBJ2-7	NA	TRBD1	TGCGCCAGCAGCCCGCCCGGACAGGGCTCCTACGAGCAGTACTTC	CASSPPGQGSYEQYF
TRBV7-2	TRBJ2-5	NA	NA	TGTGCCAGCAGCATTGTGGGACAGACCCAGTACTTC	CASSIVGQTQYF
TRBV13	TRBJ1-1	once	NA	TGTGCCAGCAGTTTCGGACCCCGTGGGGCTTTCTTT	CASSFGPRGAFF
TRBV6-6	TRBJ1-2	NA	TRBD1	TGTGCCAGCAGTTCCAGGGGGCAACGCGACTATGGCTACACCTTC	CASSSRGQRDYGYTF
TRBV2	TRBJ2-5	NA	NA	TGTGCCAGCAGCTTTCTCGCACCCATTGGAGAGACCCAGTACTTC	CASSFLAPIGETQYF
TRBV9	TRBJ2-6	NA	TRBD1	TGTGCCAGCAGCCCGAGGGACAGGGGGCTCCCATCTGGGGCCAACGTCCTGACTTTC	CASSPRDRGLPSGANVLTF
TRBV5-1	TRBJ2-3	NA	NA	TGCGCCAGCAGCCCCTCGGGCCTCCCCCCAGATACGCAGTATTTT	CASSPSGLPPDTQYF
TRBV29-1	TRBJ2-2	once	TRBD2	TGCAGCGTGGGGACTAGCGGCCCATGGAACACCGGGGAGCTGTTTTTT	CSVGTSGPWNTGELFF
TRBV30	TRBJ2-7	NA	NA	TGTGCCTGGAGAGGCTCCTACGAGCAGTACTTC	CAWRGSYEQYF
TRBV6-6	TRBJ1-2	NA	NA	TGTGCCAGCAGTTACTCGGGTGGGCAGTTTTTC	CASSYSGGQFF
TRBV21-1	TRBJ1-1	few	NA	TGTGCCAGCAGCAGGTGCCCAGATGAAGCTTTCTTT	CASSRCPDEAFF
TRBV7-2	TRBJ2-3	NA	NA	TGTGCCAGCAGCGGAGATCCGTTTTTCACAAGGTATTTT	CASSGDPFFTRYF
TRBV7-9	TRBJ1-1	once	NA	TGTGCCAGCAGCTTATTAGGGAACACTGAAGCTTTCTTT	CASSLLGNTEAFF
TRBV5-5	TRBJ2-6	NA	NA	TGTGAAGGAGGTCCTGTCAGCTCTGGGGCCAACGTCCTGACTTTC	CEGGPVSSGANVLTF